The present T cell receptor beta chain was sequenced within a study of blood T cell repertoires in COVID-19. V was cut by 10 bases and J by 0 bases, with 16 bases left in between. The CDR3 has 14 amino acids. Per germline, CDR1 SGHRS and CDR2 YFSETQ. The repertoire was sequenced with immunoSEQ multiplex PCR; TCRdb's copy has only in-frame clones and lacks some. Of approximately 170,000 clones listed, approximately 81% are singletons. The V call is TRBV5-1, the J call TRBJ1-1; D is possibly TRBD1 (5 bases). Material: peripheral blood. The receptor was derived from an older woman with COVID-19, enrolled during active disease. The CDR3 DNA is TGCGCCCGCAACGACGGGGGGATGAACACTGAAGCTTTCTTT. This gives the protein CARNDGGMNTEAFF.